This T cell receptor (beta chain) was obtained from a study of CD8 T cells in ankylosing spondylitis. Findings and caveats of the study: The clones that were linked to disease were reported to be significantly enriched in matched synovial fluid samples from ankylosing spondylitis patients.

The germline CDR1 and CDR2 sequences are SEHNR and FQNEAQ (reference sequence). Trimming at V came to 3 bases and at J to 6 bases, leaving 6 bases not matched to a gene. This CDR3 comprises 14 residues. This clonotype appeared a few times. The antigen is unknown. TCRdb reprocessed the 5' RACE reads with MiXCR, giving one entry per CDR3 protein. The table has 180,000 or so distinct CDR3 sequences, around a tenth seen once; the top ten hold about 29%. The sequencing sample was made of blood, either unsorted or a sorted T cell fraction (not recorded which). This TCR was sampled from a male donor with ankylosing spondylitis or in good health (not recorded which). The rearrangement joins TRBV7-9 to TRBJ1-2; 8 bases line up with TRBD1. CDR3 protein: CASSFDRGRDGYTF. The CDR3 DNA follows: TGTGCCAGCAGCTTTGACAGGGGCAGAGATGGCTACACCTTC.